The 25 T cell receptor beta chains below come from one sample, sequenced in a study of blood T cell repertoires in COVID-19. Generated by immunoSEQ multiplex PCR, the TCRdb table keeps only in-frame clones and is missing some. This table holds around 160,000 clones, approximately 80% found once. Sequencing input: peripheral blood. The receptors were sampled from a man between 60 and 70 years old with active or convalescent COVID-19.

The chain has TRBV11-2 and TRBJ1-1; D is unresolved. Trimming stripped 5 bases from V and 1 base from J, with 11 bases between. The CDR3 length is 14 residues. Germline CDR1 SGHAT, CDR2 FQNNGV. The CDR3 nucleotides read TGTGCCAGCAGCATACAACCCCAGAACACTGAAGCTTTCTTT. Encoded protein: CASSIQPQNTEAFF.

The rearrangement links TRBV30 to TRBJ2-5; weak D call: TRBD2 (5 bases). The germline V gene encodes CDR1 GTSNPN and CDR2 SVGIG (reference sequence). CDR3 size: 15 residues. Trimming removed 4 bases at V and 2 bases at J, with 17 bases between. CDR3 amino acids: CAWKKGPSGQETQYF. As DNA, the CDR3 is TGTGCCTGGAAGAAGGGCCCCTCGGGACAAGAGACCCAGTACTTC. Based on the CDR3 plus reference TRBV30 and TRBJ2-5, the full variable domain is SQTIHQWPATLVQPVGSPLSLECTVEGTSNPNLYWYRQAAGRGLQLLFYSVGIGQISSEVPQNLSASRPQDRQFILSSKKLLLSDSGFYLCAWKKGPSGQETQYFGPGTRLLVL.

The chain is built from TRBV5-1 and TRBJ2-1, with 10 nucleotides matching TRBD2. The CDR3 has 15 residues. With 4 bases clipped from V and 0 bases from J, the junction kept 1 base outside the gene matches. Germline assignment: CDR1 SGHRS and CDR2 YFSETQ. CDR3 coding DNA: TGCGCCAGCAGCAGGACTAGCGGCTCCTACAATGAGCAGTTCTTC. Protein: CASSRTSGSYNEQFF.

The rearrangement links TRBV7-2 to TRBJ2-1, with 13 bases identical to TRBD2. Germline CDR1 SGHTA, CDR2 FQGNSA. The CDR3 extends over 16 amino acids. V was pared by 4 bases and J by 7 bases, with 7 bases of the junction left unmatched. The CDR3 DNA sequence: TGTGCCAGCAGCTCGTCTACTAGCGGGAGGGGTAATGAGCAGTTCTTC. As protein: CASSSSTSGRGNEQFF.

The chain joins TRBV4-2 to TRBJ2-4; tentative D call: TRBD2 (5 bases). Judging by the DNA end, TRBJ2-5 fits better; the J call may be wrong. In germline, CDR1 is LGHNA, CDR2 YNFKEQ. The CDR3 contains 15 residues. CDR3 nucleotides: TGTGCCAGCAGCCAAGATACGGGTTTACGGGGGACCCAGTACTTC. Translating gives CASSQDTGLRGTQYF.

The CDR3 region is CATSGRGGRTDTQYF. As DNA, the CDR3 is TGTGCCACCAGCGGACGGGGGGGGCGGACAGATACGCAGTATTTT. The V and J genes are TRBV24-1 and TRBJ2-3, with TRBD2 matching 8 bases. CDR3 length equals 15 residues. The V gene's germline CDR1 is KGHDR and CDR2 SFDVKD. J lost 3 bases, V lost 7 bases, and 8 bases had no gene match.

The rearrangement links TRBV7-8 to TRBJ2-3, with TRBD2 matching 9 bases. CDR3 size: 20 residues. CDR1 and CDR2 (germline): SGHVS, FQNEAQ. The junction had 21 bases not matched to a gene; V was cut back by 5 bases and J by 3 bases. CDR3 nucleotides: TGTGCCAGCAGCCCAATCGTCCCCCTGATAGCGGGAGCGACGACAGATACGCAGTATTTT. This sequence encodes CASSPIVPLIAGATTDTQYF.

The chain has TRBV11-3 and TRBJ2-2, with D perhaps matching TRBD2 (5 bases). Germline CDR1 SGHNT, CDR2 YENEEA. The CDR3 is 14 amino acids. V was clipped by 4 bases and J by 5 bases, with 11 bases between them. DNA for the CDR3: TGTGCCAGCAGCTATGGGCCGGGAACCGGGGAGCTGTTTTTT. Translation: CASSYGPGTGELFF.

The gene calls are TRBV5-1 and TRBJ2-3; D remains unclear. From germline, CDR1 is SGHRS and CDR2 YFSETQ. The CDR3 totals 14 residues. V was shortened by 9 bases and J by 5 bases, with 19 bases between the two germline ends. CDR3 in amino acids: CATRPATIGDTQYF. The DNA for the CDR3 is TGCGCCACCCGTCCGGCTACTATCGGAGATACGCAGTATTTT. Using reference TRBV5-1 and TRBJ2-3 for the parts outside the CDR3, the full variable domain is KAGVTQTPRYLIKTRGQQVTLSCSPISGHRSVSWYQQTPGQGLQFLFEYFSETQRNKGNFPGRFSGRQFSNSRSEMNVSTLELGDSALYLCATRPATIGDTQYFGPGTRLTVL.

The rearrangement links TRBV2 to TRBJ2-7, with TRBD2 identical over 14 bases. Germline V lookup: CDR1 SNHLY, CDR2 FYNNEI. V gave up 6 bases and J gave up 1 base; unmatched junction bases: 11. CDR3 length: 18 residues. This CDR3 reads CASSAGTSGSYFSYEQYF. For the CDR3, the DNA is TGTGCCAGCAGCGCCGGGACTAGCGGGAGTTACTTTTCCTACGAGCAGTACTTC.

This chain links TRBV28 with TRBJ1-2, with 11 bases matching TRBD1. V trimming: 3 bases; J trimming: 6 bases; junction bases outside the gene matches: 6. CDR1 is MDHEN and CDR2 is SYDVKM in the germline V gene. The CDR3 runs to 15 residues. CDR3 residues: CASSFGGTGGDGYTF. CDR3 coding DNA: TGTGCCAGCAGTTTCGGAGGGACAGGGGGGGATGGCTACACCTTC.

With regard to this clone: One junction end disagrees with the germline gene, perhaps due to a read error. The V gene is TRBV10-1, the J gene TRBJ2-5, with 10 bases matching TRBD1. The V gene's germline CDR1 is WNHNN and CDR2 SYGVQD (reference sequence). The length of the CDR3 is 14 residues. CDR3 amino acids: CAIWTGGAQKTQYF. The DNA of the CDR3 is TGCGCCATCTGGACAGGGGGAGCCCAAAAGACCCAGTACTTC.

This chain links TRBV6-5 with TRBJ2-1, with a possible D match to TRBD1 (6 bases). V was trimmed by 6 bases and J by 8 bases, leaving 14 bases between them. CDR3 size: 13 residues. CDR1 and CDR2 (germline): MNHEY, SVGAGI. CDR3 in amino acids: CASSSGVFYEQFF. CDR3 coding DNA: TGTGCCAGCAGCTCAGGGGTTTTTTATGAGCAGTTCTTC.

The chain is built from TRBV10-3 and TRBJ2-5; TRBD2 agrees at 8 bases. Germline V gives CDR1 ENHRY, CDR2 SYGVKD. The CDR3 runs 14 residues. Trimming at V came to 6 bases and at J to 5 bases, leaving 8 bases not matched to a gene. The CDR3 coding sequence is TGTGCCATCAGATCCGGGAGGGATGGGGAGACCCAGTACTTC. Amino acids: CAIRSGRDGETQYF.

V and J are TRBV28 and TRBJ1-2; 10 nucleotides align to TRBD1. CDR3 length equals 13 residues. CDR1 and CDR2 (germline): MDHEN, SYDVKM. V shed 3 bases, J shed 5 bases, and the junction held 0 bases outside the gene matches. CDR3 coding DNA: TGTGCCAGCAGTTTGGGACAGGGGTATGGCTACACCTTC. This encodes CASSLGQGYGYTF.

J is TRBJ2-3 and V is TRBV7-2, with TRBD2 matching 12 bases. CDR3 length: 16 amino acids. Germline V gene sequence: CDR1 SGHTA, CDR2 FQGNSA. V lost 5 bases and J lost 4; bases outside the gene matches: 7. The CDR3 DNA sequence: TGTGCCAGCAGCACTGGACTAGCGGGACGGGCAGATACGCAGTATTTT. Amino acids: CASSTGLAGRADTQYF.

The gene calls are TRBV7-2 and TRBJ2-1; 13 bases are a match to TRBD2. Looked up from germline, CDR1 is SGHTA and CDR2 is FQGNSA. The CDR3 length is 16 residues. V shed 5 bases and J 9 bases; nucleotides not matched to a gene: 10. The CDR3 here is CASSGPGLAGLGEQFF. CDR3 coding DNA: TGTGCCAGCAGCGGACCGGGACTAGCGGGATTGGGTGAGCAGTTCTTC.

The rearrangement joins TRBV19 to TRBJ1-2, with TRBD1 matching over 12 bases. V gave up 5 bases and J gave up 3 bases; unmatched junction bases: 4. CDR1 LNHDA and CDR2 SQIVND come from the germline V gene (reference sequence). This CDR3 spans 15 amino acids. The CDR3, as DNA: TGTGCCAGTAGTCCGGGACAGGGGGCATACTATGGCTACACCTTC. This encodes CASSPGQGAYYGYTF. Full variable domain (outside the CDR3, taken from reference TRBV19 and TRBJ1-2): DGGITQSPKYLFRKEGQNVTLSCEQNLNHDAMYWYRQDPGQGLRLIYYSQIVNDFQKGDIAEGYSVSREKKESFPLTVTSAQKNPTAFYLCASSPGQGAYYGYTFGSGTRLTVV.

The genes are TRBV10-3 and TRBJ1-1, with 8 positions matching TRBD1. The trim removed 6 bases at V and 3 bases at J, leaving 3 bases unmatched. From germline, CDR1 is ENHRY and CDR2 SYGVKD. The CDR3 runs 13 residues. The CDR3 is CAISDRGDTEAFF. CDR3 bases: TGTGCCATCAGCGACAGGGGTGACACTGAAGCTTTCTTT.

The chain carries TRBV24-1 and TRBJ1-5; D unresolved. CDR1 KGHDR and CDR2 SFDVKD come from the germline V gene. There are 14 residues in the CDR3. V was shortened by 5 bases and J by 0 bases, with 7 bases between the two germline ends. The CDR3, as DNA: TGTGCCACCAGTGGTACGGGTAGCAATCAGCCCCAGCATTTT. It encodes CATSGTGSNQPQHF.

The V gene is TRBV5-1, the J gene TRBJ2-7, with 8 positions matching TRBD2. The CDR3 spans 16 residues. Germline V gene sequence: CDR1 SGHRS, CDR2 YFSETQ. V was pared by 4 bases and J by 0 bases, with 9 bases of the junction left unmatched. The CDR3 sequence is CASSLKSGSPSYEQYF. CDR3 DNA sequence: TGCGCCAGCAGCCTGAAGAGCGGGAGCCCCTCCTACGAGCAGTACTTC.

The rearrangement uses TRBV28 and TRBJ2-6; weak D call: TRBD1 (5 bases). The germline CDR1 and CDR2 sequences are MDHEN and SYDVKM. Trimming removed 4 bases from V and 1 base from J, with 14 bases in between. This CDR3 has 17 residues. CDR3 nucleotides: TGTGCCAGCAGTTCCTTCTTCTCAGGGTCTGGGGCCAACGTCCTGACTTTC. Encoded protein: CASSSFFSGSGANVLTF.

The chain uses TRBV10-3 and TRBJ2-1, with 8 nucleotides matching TRBD1. With 4 bases clipped from V and 8 bases from J, the junction kept 4 bases outside the gene matches. CDR3 length: 13 amino acids. Germline V gene sequence: CDR1 ENHRY, CDR2 SYGVKD. The CDR3 sequence: CAISAGGIYEQFF. The CDR3 DNA reads as TGTGCCATCAGTGCAGGGGGCATTTATGAGCAGTTCTTC.

The chain carries TRBV28 and TRBJ1-2, with 8 bases identical to TRBD1. Losses at the gene ends were 7 bases for V and 4 bases for J; bases not matched to a gene: 5. The CDR3 has 13 residues. Germline V lookup: CDR1 MDHEN, CDR2 SYDVKM. The CDR3, as DNA: TGTGCCAGCACTGAGGACAGGGTCTATGGCTACACCTTC. This encodes CASTEDRVYGYTF.

V gene TRBV5-5 combines with J gene TRBJ2-3; D may be TRBD1 (6 bases). Germline loops: CDR1 SGHKS, CDR2 YYEKEE (reference sequence). The CDR3 sequence is 13 residues long. V lost 4 bases, J lost 3 bases, and 9 bases lay in between. The CDR3 DNA follows: TGTGCCAGCAGCACAGGGTTTACAGATACGCAGTATTTT. Translating gives CASSTGFTDTQYF.